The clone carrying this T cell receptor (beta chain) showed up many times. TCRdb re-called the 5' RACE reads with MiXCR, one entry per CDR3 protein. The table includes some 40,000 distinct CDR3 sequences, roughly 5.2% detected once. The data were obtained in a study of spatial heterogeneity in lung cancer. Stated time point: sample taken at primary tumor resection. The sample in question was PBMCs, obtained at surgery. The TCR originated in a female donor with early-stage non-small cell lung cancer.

The CDR3 DNA sequence: TGTGCCAGCAACGCAAACTCCCCGAGAGATACGCAGTATTTT. Amino acids: CASNANSPRDTQYF. V is TRBV9 and J is TRBJ2-3, with no clear D. The CDR3 runs to 14 residues. V gave up 6 bases and J gave up 5 bases, with 16 bases separating them. Looked up from germline, CDR1 is SGDLS and CDR2 is YYNGEE.